This T cell receptor beta chain was found in a study of blood T cell repertoires in COVID-19. For the study at large: Samples came from the United States, Italy and Spain, spanning acute and convalescent COVID-19. PBMCs, B-cell-depleted T cells, or T cells were the source of the cDNA or gDNA that made up the material.

Source study methods: Amplified reference gene primers provided the basis for estimating nucleated cell counts. Data came from immunoSEQ multiplex PCR; TCRdb stores just in-frame clones and leaves some out. That table gives V, J and clone size, and the DNA gave D and trimming. In the table there are approximately 110,000 clones, about 82% of which are singletons. Germline loops: CDR1 KGHSH, CDR2 LQKENI. V lost 6 bases and J lost 4; bases outside the gene matches: 9. The CDR3 runs to 15 residues. The sequenced sample consisted of peripheral blood. This clonotype was obtained from a human donor in a cohort sampled during active COVID-19. This chain uses TRBV18 with TRBJ1-5; 7 positions match TRBD1. CDR3 amino acids: CASSLSGGGNQPQHF. In DNA, the CDR3 is TGTGCCAGCTCTCTTTCAGGGGGTGGAAATCAGCCCCAGCATTTT.